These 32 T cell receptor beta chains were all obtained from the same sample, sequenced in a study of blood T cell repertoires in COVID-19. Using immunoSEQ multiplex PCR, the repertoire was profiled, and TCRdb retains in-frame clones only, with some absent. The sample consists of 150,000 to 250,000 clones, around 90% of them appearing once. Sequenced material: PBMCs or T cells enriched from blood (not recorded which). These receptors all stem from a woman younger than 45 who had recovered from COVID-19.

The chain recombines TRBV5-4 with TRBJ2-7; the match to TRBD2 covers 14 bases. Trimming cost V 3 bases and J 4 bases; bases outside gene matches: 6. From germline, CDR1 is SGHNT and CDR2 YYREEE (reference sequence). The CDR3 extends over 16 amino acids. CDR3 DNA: TGTGCCAGCAGCTCCCTGACTAGCGGGAGGGAATACGAGCAGTACTTC. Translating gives CASSSLTSGREYEQYF.

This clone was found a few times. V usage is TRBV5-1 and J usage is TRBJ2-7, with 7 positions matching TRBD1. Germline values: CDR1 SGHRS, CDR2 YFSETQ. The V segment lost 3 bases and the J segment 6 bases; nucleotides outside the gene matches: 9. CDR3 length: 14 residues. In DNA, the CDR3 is TGCGCCAGCAGCTCAGGACAGGTCCCGCCCGAGCAGTACTTC. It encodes CASSSGQVPPEQYF.

CDR3 coding DNA: TGTGCCAGCTCACCTCAATCCAGGGAAGAGACCCAGTACTTC. The encoded protein is CASSPQSREETQYF. This chain joins TRBV18 and TRBJ2-5, with D possibly matching TRBD1 (5 bases). The germline CDR1 and CDR2 sequences are KGHSH and LQKENI. CDR3 size: 14 residues. Trimming stripped 3 bases from V and 3 bases from J, with 11 bases between.

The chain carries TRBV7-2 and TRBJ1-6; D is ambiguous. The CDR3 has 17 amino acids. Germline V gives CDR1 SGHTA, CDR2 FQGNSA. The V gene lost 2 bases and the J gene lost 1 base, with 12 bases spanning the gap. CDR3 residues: CASSLQATGSYNSPLHF. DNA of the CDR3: TGTGCCAGCAGCTTACAGGCCACGGGGTCCTATAATTCACCCCTCCACTTT.

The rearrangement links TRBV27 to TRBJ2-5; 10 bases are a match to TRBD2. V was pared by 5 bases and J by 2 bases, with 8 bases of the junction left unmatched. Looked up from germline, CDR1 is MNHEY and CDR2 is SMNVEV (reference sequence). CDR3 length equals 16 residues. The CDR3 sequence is CASSTLAGALQETQYF. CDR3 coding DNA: TGTGCCAGCAGTACCCTAGCGGGGGCTCTTCAAGAGACCCAGTACTTC.

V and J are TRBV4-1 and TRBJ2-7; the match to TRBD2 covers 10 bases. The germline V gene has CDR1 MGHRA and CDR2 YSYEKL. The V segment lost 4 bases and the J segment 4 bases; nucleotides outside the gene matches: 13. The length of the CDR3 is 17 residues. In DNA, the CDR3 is TGCGCCAGCAGCCTAACTACCGGGGCTAGCGGGGGTTACGAGCAGTACTTC. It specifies CASSLTTGASGGYEQYF.

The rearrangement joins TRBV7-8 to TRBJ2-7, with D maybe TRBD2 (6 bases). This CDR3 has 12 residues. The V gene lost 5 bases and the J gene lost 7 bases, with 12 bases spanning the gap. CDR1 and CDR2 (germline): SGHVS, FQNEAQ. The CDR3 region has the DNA TGTGCCAGCAGCCGGGACTCTAAGGAGCAGTACTTC. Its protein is CASSRDSKEQYF.

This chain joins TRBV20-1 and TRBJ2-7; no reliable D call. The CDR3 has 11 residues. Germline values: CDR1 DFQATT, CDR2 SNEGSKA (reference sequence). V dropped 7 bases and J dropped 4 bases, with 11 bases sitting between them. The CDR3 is CSVISGYEQYF. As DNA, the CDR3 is TGCAGTGTCATCTCGGGTTACGAGCAGTACTTC.

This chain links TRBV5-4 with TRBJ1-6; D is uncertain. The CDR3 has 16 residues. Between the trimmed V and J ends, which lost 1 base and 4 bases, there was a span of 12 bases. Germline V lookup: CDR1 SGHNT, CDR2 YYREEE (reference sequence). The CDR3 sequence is CASSLSRGSYNSPLHF. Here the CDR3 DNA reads TGTGCCAGCAGCTTGTCCCGGGGTTCATATAATTCACCCCTCCACTTT.

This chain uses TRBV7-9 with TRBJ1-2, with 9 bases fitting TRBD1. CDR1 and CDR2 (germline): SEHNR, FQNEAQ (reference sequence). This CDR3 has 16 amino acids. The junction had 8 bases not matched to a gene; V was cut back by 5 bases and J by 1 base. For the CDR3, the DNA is TGTGCCAGCAGCCCAAACACAGGGGGCATTAACTATGGCTACACCTTC. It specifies CASSPNTGGINYGYTF.

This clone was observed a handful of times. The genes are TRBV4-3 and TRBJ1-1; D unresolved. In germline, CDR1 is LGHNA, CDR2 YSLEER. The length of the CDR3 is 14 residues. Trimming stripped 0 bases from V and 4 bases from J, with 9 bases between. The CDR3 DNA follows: TGCGCCAGCAGCCAAGATGCGCGGGTCACTGAAGCTTTCTTT. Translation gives CASSQDARVTEAFF.

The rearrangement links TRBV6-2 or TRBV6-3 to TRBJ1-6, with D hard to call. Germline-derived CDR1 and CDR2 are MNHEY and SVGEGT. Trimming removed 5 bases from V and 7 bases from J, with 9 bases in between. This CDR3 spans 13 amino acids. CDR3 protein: CASSTSGNSPLHF. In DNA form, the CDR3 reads TGTGCCAGCAGTACCTCCGGGAATTCACCCCTCCACTTT.

CDR3 protein: CASSGRRDRPSYEQYF. CDR3 DNA sequence: TGCGCCAGCAGCGGGCGCCGGGACAGGCCCTCCTACGAGCAGTACTTC. The J gene is TRBJ2-7, the V gene TRBV5-1; TRBD1 matches 8 bases. Losses at the gene ends were 4 bases for V and 0 bases for J; bases not matched to a gene: 9. CDR1 is SGHRS and CDR2 is YFSETQ in the germline V gene. The CDR3 totals 16 residues.

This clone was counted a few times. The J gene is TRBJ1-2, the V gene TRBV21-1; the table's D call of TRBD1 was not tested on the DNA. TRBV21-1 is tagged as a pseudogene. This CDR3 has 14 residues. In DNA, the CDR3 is TGTGCCAGCAGCAAATGGCGACAGTCCTATGGCTACACCTTC. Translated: CASSKWRQSYGYTF.

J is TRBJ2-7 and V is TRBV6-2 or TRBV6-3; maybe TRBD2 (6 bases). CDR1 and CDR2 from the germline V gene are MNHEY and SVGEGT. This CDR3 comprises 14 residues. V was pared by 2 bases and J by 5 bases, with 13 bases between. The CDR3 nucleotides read TGTGCCAGCAGTTACCCGTCCTCTAGCGACGAGCAGTACTTC. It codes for CASSYPSSSDEQYF.

The CDR3 here is CASSLGEPMNTEAFF. The DNA for the CDR3 is TGTGCCAGCAGCTTGGGGGAGCCTATGAACACTGAAGCTTTCTTT. The chain has TRBV5-6 and TRBJ1-1; no firm D call. This CDR3 is built from 15 residues. From germline, CDR1 is SGHDT and CDR2 YYEEEE. Trimming shortened V by 0 bases and J by 0 bases, and 9 bases separated the two germline ends. Based on the CDR3 plus reference TRBV5-6 and TRBJ1-1, the full variable domain is DAGVTQSPTHLIKTRGQQVTLRCSPKSGHDTVSWYQQALGQGPQFIFQYYEEEERQRGNFPDRFSGHQFPNYSSELNVNALLLGDSALYLCASSLGEPMNTEAFFGQGTRLTVV.

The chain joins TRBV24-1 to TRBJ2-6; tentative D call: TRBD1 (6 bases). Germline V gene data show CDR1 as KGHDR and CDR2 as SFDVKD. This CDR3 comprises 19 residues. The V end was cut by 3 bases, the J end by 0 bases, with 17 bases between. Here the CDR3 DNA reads TGTGCCACCAGTGATCCCCCGGGACAAAAGAGCTCTGGGGCCAACGTCCTGACTTTC. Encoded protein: CATSDPPGQKSSGANVLTF.

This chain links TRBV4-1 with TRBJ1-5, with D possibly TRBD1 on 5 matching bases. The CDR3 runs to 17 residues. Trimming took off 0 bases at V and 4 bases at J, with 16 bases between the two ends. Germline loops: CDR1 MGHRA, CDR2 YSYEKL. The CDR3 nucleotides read TGCGCCAGCAGCCAAGAGGGGGGACCCTATGGGAATCAGCCCCAGCATTTT. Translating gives CASSQEGGPYGNQPQHF.

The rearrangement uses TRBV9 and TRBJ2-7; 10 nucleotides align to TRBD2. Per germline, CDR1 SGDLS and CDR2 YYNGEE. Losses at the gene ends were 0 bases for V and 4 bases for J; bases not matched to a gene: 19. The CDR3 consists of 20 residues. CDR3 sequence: CASSVGNIWDSGRKTYEQYF. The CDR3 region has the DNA TGTGCCAGCAGCGTAGGAAATATCTGGGATAGCGGGAGGAAAACTTACGAGCAGTACTTC.

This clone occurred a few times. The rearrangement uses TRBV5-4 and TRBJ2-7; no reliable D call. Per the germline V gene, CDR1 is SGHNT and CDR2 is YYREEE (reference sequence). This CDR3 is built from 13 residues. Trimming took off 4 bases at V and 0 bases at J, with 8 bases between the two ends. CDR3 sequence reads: CASSLVSSYEQYF. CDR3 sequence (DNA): TGTGCCAGCAGCCTCGTGAGCTCCTACGAGCAGTACTTC. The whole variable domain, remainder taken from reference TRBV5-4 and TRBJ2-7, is ETGVTQSPTHLIKTRGQQVTLRCSSQSGHNTVSWYQQALGQGPQFIFQYYREEENGRGNFPPRFSGLQFPNYSSELNVNALELDDSALYLCASSLVSSYEQYFGPGTRLTVT.

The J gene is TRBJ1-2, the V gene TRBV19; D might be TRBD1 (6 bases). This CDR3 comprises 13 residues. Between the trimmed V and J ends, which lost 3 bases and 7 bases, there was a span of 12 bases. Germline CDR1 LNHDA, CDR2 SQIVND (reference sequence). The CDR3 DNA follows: TGTGCCAGTAGTATCGGCAGGGGCACTGGCTACACCTTC. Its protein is CASSIGRGTGYTF.

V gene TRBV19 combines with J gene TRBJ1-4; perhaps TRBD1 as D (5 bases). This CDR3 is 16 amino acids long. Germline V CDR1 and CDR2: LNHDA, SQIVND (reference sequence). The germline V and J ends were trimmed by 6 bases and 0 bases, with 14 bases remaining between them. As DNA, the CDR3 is TGTGCCAGTAGGGGGGGAGTAGTCGCAACTAATGAAAAACTGTTTTTT. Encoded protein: CASRGGVVATNEKLFF. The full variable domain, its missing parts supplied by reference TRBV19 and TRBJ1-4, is DGGITQSPKYLFRKEGQNVTLSCEQNLNHDAMYWYRQDPGQGLRLIYYSQIVNDFQKGDIAEGYSVSREKKESFPLTVTSAQKNPTAFYLCASRGGVVATNEKLFFGSGTQLSVL.

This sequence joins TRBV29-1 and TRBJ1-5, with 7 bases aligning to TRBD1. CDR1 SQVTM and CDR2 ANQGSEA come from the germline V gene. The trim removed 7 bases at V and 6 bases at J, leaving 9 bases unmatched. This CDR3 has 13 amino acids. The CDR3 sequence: CSGGQILTQPQHF. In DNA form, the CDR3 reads TGCAGCGGGGGACAGATCCTTACTCAGCCCCAGCATTTT.

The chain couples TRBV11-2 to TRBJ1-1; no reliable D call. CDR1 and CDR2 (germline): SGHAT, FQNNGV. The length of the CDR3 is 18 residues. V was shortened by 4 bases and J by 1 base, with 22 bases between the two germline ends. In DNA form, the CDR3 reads TGTGCCAGCAGCTCCCACCCCAGTAACCGGAGATGGAACACTGAAGCTTTCTTT. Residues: CASSSHPSNRRWNTEAFF. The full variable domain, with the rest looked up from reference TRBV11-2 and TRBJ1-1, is EAGVAQSPRYKIIEKRQSVAFWCNPISGHATLYWYQQILGQGPKLLIQFQNNGVVDDSQLPKDRFSAERLKGVDSTLKIQPAKLEDSAVYLCASSSHPSNRRWNTEAFFGQGTRLTVV.

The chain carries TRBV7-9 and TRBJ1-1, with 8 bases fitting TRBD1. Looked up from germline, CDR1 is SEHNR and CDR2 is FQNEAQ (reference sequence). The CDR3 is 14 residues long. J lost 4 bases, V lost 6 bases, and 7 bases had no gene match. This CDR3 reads CASSARQGSTEAFF. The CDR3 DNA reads TGTGCCAGCAGTGCCAGACAGGGGAGCACTGAAGCTTTCTTT.

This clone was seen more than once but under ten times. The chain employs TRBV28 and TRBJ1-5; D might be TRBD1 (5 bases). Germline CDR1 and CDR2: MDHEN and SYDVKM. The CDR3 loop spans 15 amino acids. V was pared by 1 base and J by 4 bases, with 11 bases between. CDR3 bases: TGTGCCAGCAGTTTATCCGAGACAGAGAATCAGCCCCAGCATTTT. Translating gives CASSLSETENQPQHF.

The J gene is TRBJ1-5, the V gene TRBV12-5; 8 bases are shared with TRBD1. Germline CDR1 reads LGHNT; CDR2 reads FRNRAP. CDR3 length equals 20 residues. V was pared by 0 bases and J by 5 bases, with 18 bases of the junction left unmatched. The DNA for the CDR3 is TGTGCTAGTGGTTTGGTAATGCTGGGGCAGGGGGCAGGTCGGTATCAGCCCCAGCATTTT. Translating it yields CASGLVMLGQGAGRYQPQHF.

DNA for the CDR3: TGCGCCAGCAGCTTGGGGACAGGGGTTGGGGCCAACGTCCTGACTTTC. Amino acid sequence: CASSLGTGVGANVLTF. This chain connects TRBV5-1 to TRBJ2-6, with 9 bases aligning to TRBD1. The CDR3 contains 16 residues. Germline CDR1 and CDR2: SGHRS and YFSETQ. V dropped 0 bases and J dropped 3; count of bases not matched to a gene: 1. Full variable domain (rest looked up from reference TRBV5-1 and TRBJ2-6): KAGVTQTPRYLIKTRGQQVTLSCSPISGHRSVSWYQQTPGQGLQFLFEYFSETQRNKGNFPGRFSGRQFSNSRSEMNVSTLELGDSALYLCASSLGTGVGANVLTFGAGSRLTVL.

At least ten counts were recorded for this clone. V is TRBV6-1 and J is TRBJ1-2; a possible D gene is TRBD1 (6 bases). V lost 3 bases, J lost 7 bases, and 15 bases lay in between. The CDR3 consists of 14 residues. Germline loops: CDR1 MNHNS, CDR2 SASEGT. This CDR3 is CASSENREMGGYTF. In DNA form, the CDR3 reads TGTGCCAGCAGTGAGAACAGGGAGATGGGTGGCTACACCTTC.

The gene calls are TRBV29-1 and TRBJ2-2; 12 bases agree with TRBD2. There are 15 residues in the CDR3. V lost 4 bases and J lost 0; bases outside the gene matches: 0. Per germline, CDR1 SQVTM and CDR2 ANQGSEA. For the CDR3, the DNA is TGCAGCGTTGCTAGCGGGAGGGCGAACACCGGGGAGCTGTTTTTT. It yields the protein CSVASGRANTGELFF.

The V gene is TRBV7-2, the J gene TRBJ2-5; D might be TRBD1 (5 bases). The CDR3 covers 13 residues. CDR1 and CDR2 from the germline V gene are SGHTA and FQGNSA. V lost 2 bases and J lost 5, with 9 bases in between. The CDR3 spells CASSLQGYETQYF. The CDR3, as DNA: TGTGCCAGCAGCTTACAGGGTTATGAGACCCAGTACTTC.

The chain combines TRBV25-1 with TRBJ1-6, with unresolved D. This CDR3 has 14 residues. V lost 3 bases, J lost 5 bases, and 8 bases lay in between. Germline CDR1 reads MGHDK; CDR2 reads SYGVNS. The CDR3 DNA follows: TGTGCCAGCAGTGACACAGTCAATAATTCACCCCTCCACTTT. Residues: CASSDTVNNSPLHF. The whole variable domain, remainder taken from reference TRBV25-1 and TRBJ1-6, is EADIYQTPRYLVIGTGKKITLECSQTMGHDKMYWYQQDPGMELHLIHYSYGVNSTEKGDLSSESTVSRIRTEHFPLTLESARPSHTSQYLCASSDTVNNSPLHFGNGTRLTVT.